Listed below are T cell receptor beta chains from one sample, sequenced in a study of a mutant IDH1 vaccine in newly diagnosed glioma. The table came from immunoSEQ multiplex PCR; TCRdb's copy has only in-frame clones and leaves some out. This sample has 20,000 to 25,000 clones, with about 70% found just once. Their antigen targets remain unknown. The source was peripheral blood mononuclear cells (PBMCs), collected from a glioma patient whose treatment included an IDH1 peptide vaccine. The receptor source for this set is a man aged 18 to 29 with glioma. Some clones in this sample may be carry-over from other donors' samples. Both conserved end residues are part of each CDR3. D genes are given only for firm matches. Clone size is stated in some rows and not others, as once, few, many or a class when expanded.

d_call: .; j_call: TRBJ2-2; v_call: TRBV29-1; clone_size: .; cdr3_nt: TGCAGCGTGAGGACCACCGGGGAGCTGTTTTTT; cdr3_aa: CSVRTTGELFF
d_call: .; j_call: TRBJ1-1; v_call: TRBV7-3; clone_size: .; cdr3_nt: TGTGCCAGCAGCTTAAGGCCTGGAGGGAACACTGAAGCTTTCTTT; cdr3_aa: CASSLRPGGNTEAFF
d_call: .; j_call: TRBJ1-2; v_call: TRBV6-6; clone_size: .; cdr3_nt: TGTGCCAGCAGACGAAACCAGGACGGCTACACCTTC; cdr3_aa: CASRRNQDGYTF
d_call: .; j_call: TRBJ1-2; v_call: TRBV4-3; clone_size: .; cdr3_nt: TGCGCCAGCAGCCAAGATCGGGGAGGGGGGTTGGGTTATGGCTACACCTTC; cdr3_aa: CASSQDRGGGLGYGYTF
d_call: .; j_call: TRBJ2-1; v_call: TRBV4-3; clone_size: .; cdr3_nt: TGCGCCAGCAGCAATACAGCCGGGTACAATGAGCAGTTCTTC; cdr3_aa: CASSNTAGYNEQFF
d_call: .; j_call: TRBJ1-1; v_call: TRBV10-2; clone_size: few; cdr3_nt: TGCGCCAGCAGTGAGGGAATGAACACTGAAGCTTTCTTT; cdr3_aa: CASSEGMNTEAFF
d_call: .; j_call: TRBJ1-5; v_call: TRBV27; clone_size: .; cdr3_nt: TGTGCCAGCAGTCCCACCGGGGGCGGACAGCCCCAGCATTTT; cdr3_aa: CASSPTGGGQPQHF
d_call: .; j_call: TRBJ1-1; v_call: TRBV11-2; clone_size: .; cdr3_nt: TGTGCCAGCAGCTTAGCTCCCTTTAAGGTCCTAGGCGGAGCTTTCTTT; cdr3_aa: CASSLAPFKVLGGAFF
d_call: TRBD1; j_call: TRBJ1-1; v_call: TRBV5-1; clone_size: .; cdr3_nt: TGCGCCAGCAGCACCTCATCGCCGGGACAGGGGGACACTGAAGCTTTCTTT; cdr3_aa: CASSTSSPGQGDTEAFF
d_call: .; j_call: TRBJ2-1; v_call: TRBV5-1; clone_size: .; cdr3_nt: TGCGCCAGCAGCTTGGCCCAGTTTCGGGATGAGCAGTTCTTC; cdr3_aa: CASSLAQFRDEQFF
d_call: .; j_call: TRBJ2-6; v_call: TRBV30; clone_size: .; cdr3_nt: TGTGCCTGGGTGAAGTACTCTGGGGCCAACGTCCTGACTTTC; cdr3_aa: CAWVKYSGANVLTF
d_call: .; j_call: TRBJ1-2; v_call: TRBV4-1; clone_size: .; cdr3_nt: TGCGCCAGCAGCCCCACAATGGCGGGGGAAGGCTATGGCTACACCTTC; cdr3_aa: CASSPTMAGEGYGYTF
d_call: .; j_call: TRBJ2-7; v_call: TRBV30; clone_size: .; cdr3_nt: TGTGCCTGGAAAGGCCAGGGGTACGAGCAGTACTTC; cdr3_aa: CAWKGQGYEQYF
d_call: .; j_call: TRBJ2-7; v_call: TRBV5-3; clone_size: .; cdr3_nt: TGTGCCAGAAGCTTGCCCCTGGGGGCGTTGTGCTCCTACGAGCAGTACTTC; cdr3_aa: CARSLPLGALCSYEQYF
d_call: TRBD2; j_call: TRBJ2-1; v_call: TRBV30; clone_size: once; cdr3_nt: TGTGCCTGGGGACTAGCGGGGTCTGGGGATGAGCAGTTCTTC; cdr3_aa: CAWGLAGSGDEQFF
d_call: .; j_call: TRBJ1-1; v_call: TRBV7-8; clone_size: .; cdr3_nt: TGTGCCAGCAGCTTAGCTAATGGAGGATGGGCTGAAGCTTTCTTT; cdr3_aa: CASSLANGGWAEAFF
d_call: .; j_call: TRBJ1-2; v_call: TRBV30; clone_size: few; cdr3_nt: TGTGCCTGGAGTTTGAGGGCTAGGGATTATGGCTACACCTTC; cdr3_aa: CAWSLRARDYGYTF
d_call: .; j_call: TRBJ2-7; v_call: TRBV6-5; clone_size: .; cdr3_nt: TGTGCCAGCAGACCCACCGACAGGAGGCTCTACGAGCAGTACTTC; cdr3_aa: CASRPTDRRLYEQYF
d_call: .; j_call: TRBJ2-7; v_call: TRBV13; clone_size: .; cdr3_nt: TGTGCCAGCAGCTTACGGGGGACCTGGGCTTACGAGCAGTACTTC; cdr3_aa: CASSLRGTWAYEQYF
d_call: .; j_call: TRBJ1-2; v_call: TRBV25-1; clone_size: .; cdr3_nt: TGTGCCAGCAGTTACATTACGGGGGGCTATGGCTACACCTTC; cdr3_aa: CASSYITGGYGYTF
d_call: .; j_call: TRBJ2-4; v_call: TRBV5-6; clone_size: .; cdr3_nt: TGTGCCAGCAGCTTGATTATGGACAAAAACATTCAGTACTTC; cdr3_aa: CASSLIMDKNIQYF
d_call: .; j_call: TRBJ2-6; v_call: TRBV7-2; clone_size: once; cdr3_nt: TGTGCCAGCAGCTTAGTTTCGGCCAACGTCCTGACTTTC; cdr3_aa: CASSLVSANVLTF
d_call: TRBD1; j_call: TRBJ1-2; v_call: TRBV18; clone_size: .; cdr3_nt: TGTGCCAGCTCATCAGGACAGGAAAGACTCTATGGCTACACCTTC; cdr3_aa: CASSSGQERLYGYTF
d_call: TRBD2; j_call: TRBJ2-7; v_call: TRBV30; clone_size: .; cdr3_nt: TGTGCCTGGAGTGTAACAACTAGCGGGAGCTACGAGCAGTACTTC; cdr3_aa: CAWSVTTSGSYEQYF
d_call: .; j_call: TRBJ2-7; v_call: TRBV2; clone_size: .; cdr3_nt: TGTGCCAGCAGAACAGGGAGCTCCTACGAGCAGTACTTC; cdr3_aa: CASRTGSSYEQYF
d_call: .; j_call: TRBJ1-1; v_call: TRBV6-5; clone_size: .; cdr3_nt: TGTGCCAGCAGAATATCGGCCCCCGGGAAAGCTTTCTTT; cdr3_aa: CASRISAPGKAFF
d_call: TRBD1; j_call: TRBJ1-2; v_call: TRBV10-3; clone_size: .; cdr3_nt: TGTGCCATCAGTGATACAGGGGTCTATGGCTACACCTTC; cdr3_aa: CAISDTGVYGYTF
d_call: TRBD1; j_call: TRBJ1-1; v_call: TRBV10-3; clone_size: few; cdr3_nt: TGTGCCACCCAGGGGGAGGACACTGAAGCTTTCTTT; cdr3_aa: CATQGEDTEAFF
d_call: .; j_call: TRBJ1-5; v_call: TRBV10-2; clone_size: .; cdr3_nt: TGCGCCAGCAGTGTATCCACGGGGAGCAATCAGCCCCAGCATTTT; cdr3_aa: CASSVSTGSNQPQHF
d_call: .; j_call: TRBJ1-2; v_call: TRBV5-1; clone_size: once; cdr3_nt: TGCGCCAGCGCCCAAGGGAGGTCGAACTATGGCTACACCTTC; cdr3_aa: CASAQGRSNYGYTF
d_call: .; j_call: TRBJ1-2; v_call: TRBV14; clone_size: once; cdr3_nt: TGTGCCAGCAGCCACAGGGGAAACTATGGCTACACCTTC; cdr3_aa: CASSHRGNYGYTF
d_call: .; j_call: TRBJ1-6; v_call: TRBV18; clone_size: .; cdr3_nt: TGTGCCAGCTCACCTTCAATCGATAATTCACCCCTCCACTTT; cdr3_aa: CASSPSIDNSPLHF
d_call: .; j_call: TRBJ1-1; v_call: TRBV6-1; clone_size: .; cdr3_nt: TGTGCCAGTAGGTCGCGCAGCCAGAACACTGAAGCTTTCTTT; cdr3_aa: CASRSRSQNTEAFF
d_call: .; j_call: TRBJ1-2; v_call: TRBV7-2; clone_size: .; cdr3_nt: TGTGCCAGCACCCTAACCCTAGATAGGGTTGGCTACACCTTC; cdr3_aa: CASTLTLDRVGYTF
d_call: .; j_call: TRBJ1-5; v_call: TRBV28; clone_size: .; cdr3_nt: TGTGCCAGCAGTTCCGCCCCATGGCAGGGAAGGGAGCCCCAGCATTTT; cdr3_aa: CASSSAPWQGREPQHF
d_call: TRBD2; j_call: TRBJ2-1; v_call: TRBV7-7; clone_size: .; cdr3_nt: TGTGCTAGCGGGATGGGGGCCGGCAATGAGCAGTTCTTC; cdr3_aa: CASGMGAGNEQFF
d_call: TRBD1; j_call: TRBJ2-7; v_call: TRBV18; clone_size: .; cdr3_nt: TGTGCCAGCAGTCGGACAGGGGGCGCCTGGGAGCAGTACTTC; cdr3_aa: CASSRTGGAWEQYF
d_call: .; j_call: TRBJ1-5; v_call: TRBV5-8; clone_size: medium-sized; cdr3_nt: TGTGCCAGCAGTCCTGACAGTAGCAATCAGCCCCAGCATTTT; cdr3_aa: CASSPDSSNQPQHF
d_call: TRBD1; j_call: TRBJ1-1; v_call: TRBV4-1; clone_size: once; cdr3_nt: TGCGCCAGCAGCCGACAGGGGCCGGACACTGAAGCTTTCTTT; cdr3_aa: CASSRQGPDTEAFF
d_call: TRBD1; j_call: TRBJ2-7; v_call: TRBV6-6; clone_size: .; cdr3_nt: TGTGCCAGCAGTCGGGACAGGGGGCTATACTTC; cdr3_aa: CASSRDRGLYF
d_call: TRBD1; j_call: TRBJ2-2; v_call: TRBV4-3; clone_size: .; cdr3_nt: TGCGCCAGCAGCTCCACAGGGGGAGGCACCGGGGAGCTGTTTTTT; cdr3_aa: CASSSTGGGTGELFF
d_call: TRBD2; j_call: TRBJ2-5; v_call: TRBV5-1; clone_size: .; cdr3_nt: TGCGCCAGCAGCTTTCTAGCGGGGGAAGAGACCCAGTACTTC; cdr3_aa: CASSFLAGEETQYF
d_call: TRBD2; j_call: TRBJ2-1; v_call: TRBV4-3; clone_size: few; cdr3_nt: TGCGCCAGCAGCCAAGATTTCCCCCCCGCTAGCGGGATCTACAATGAGCAGTTCTTC; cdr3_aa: CASSQDFPPASGIYNEQFF
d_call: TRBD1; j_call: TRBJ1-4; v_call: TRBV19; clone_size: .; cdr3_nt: TGTGCCAGTAGTCGGGACAGTATTACCCTTTCGGCTAATGAAAAACTGTTTTTT; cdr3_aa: CASSRDSITLSANEKLFF
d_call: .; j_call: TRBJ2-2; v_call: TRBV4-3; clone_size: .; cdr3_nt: TGCGCCAGCAGCCAAGTATCAGGGTGGGACACCGGGGAGCTGTTTTTT; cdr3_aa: CASSQVSGWDTGELFF